One and the same sample provided the 27 T cell receptor beta chains below, sequenced in a study of Ad26.COV2.S vaccination and SARS-CoV-2 variants. Treatment indicated: around 19 received Ad26.COV2.S at low or high dose, single or two shots; about five received placebo; per-sample allocation not given. Collection of samples fell on day 63 after the first vaccine or placebo injection. TCRdb's copy holds only in-frame clones and misses some; the assay was immunoSEQ multiplex PCR. The table records 320,000 or so clones, 85% to 90% of them present only once. Here the sequenced sample was peripheral blood, taken in a trial of Ad26.COV2.S vaccine versus placebo. The receptors come from a person between 18 and 65 years old who received the Ad26.COV2.S COVID-19 vaccine or a placebo.

The chain uses TRBV2 and TRBJ1-4; D is unresolved. Germline loops: CDR1 SNHLY, CDR2 FYNNEI. Trimming removed 1 base from V and 2 bases from J, with 11 bases in between. The CDR3 sequence is 16 residues long. The CDR3, as DNA: TGTGCCAGCAGTGAAGTCCGAGGACGGACTAATGAAAAACTGTTTTTT. It translates to CASSEVRGRTNEKLFF.

The chain recombines TRBV7-2 with TRBJ2-5, with unresolved D. The CDR3 has 15 amino acids. Germline V lookup: CDR1 SGHTA, CDR2 FQGNSA. V gave up 1 base and J gave up 1 base, with 10 bases separating them. The CDR3 here is CASSLVSQLQETQYF. The CDR3 DNA reads TGTGCCAGCAGCTTAGTTTCCCAGCTCCAAGAGACCCAGTACTTC.

The chain is built from TRBV6-2 or TRBV6-3 and TRBJ1-1, with TRBD1 as a possible D gene (6 bases). The V gene lost 3 bases and the J gene lost 0 bases, with 14 bases spanning the gap. The CDR3 has 16 amino acids. In germline, CDR1 is MNHEY, CDR2 SVGEGT. The CDR3, as DNA: TGTGCCAGCAGTTATTCCGTGCGACAGGTGAACACTGAAGCTTTCTTT. This encodes CASSYSVRQVNTEAFF.

The chain is built from TRBV10-3 and TRBJ2-1; D uncertain. V lost 0 bases to trimming and J lost 5 bases, with 20 bases between them. This CDR3 is 18 amino acids long. CDR1 and CDR2 (germline): ENHRY, SYGVKD. The CDR3 spells CAISESRKNGKPDNEQFF. For the CDR3, the DNA is TGTGCCATCAGTGAGTCGCGGAAGAACGGAAAACCTGACAATGAGCAGTTCTTC.

V gene TRBV28 combines with J gene TRBJ1-2; 8 nucleotides agree with TRBD1. The germline gives CDR1 MDHEN, CDR2 SYDVKM. Trimming at V came to 6 bases and at J to 2 bases, leaving 8 bases not matched to a gene. The CDR3 length is 15 residues. CDR3 sequence: CASRNSGTGNYGYTF. CDR3 sequence (DNA): TGTGCCAGCAGAAATTCCGGGACAGGAAACTATGGCTACACCTTC.

The chain combines TRBV6-2 or TRBV6-3 with TRBJ1-1; D may be TRBD1 (5 bases). V was clipped by 4 bases and J by 3 bases, with 24 bases between them. Germline V gene sequence: CDR1 MNHEY, CDR2 SVGEGT. The CDR3 covers 18 residues. The CDR3 loop reads CASSFRAGGAASDTEAFF. The CDR3, as DNA: TGTGCCAGCAGTTTCCGGGCGGGGGGAGCAGCGTCGGACACTGAAGCTTTCTTT.

The V gene is TRBV7-9, the J gene TRBJ2-3, with TRBD2 identical over 11 bases. Trimming at V came to 5 bases and at J to 2 bases, leaving 3 bases not matched to a gene. The CDR3 runs 15 residues. CDR1 SEHNR and CDR2 FQNEAQ come from the germline V gene (reference sequence). CDR3 amino acids: CASSQTSGDTDTQYF. The CDR3 coding sequence is TGTGCCAGCAGCCAGACTAGCGGGGACACAGATACGCAGTATTTT.

The V call is TRBV18, the J call TRBJ2-6; 10 positions match TRBD1. Germline CDR1 KGHSH, CDR2 LQKENI. The CDR3 contains 17 residues. The V segment lost 4 bases and the J segment 2 bases; nucleotides outside the gene matches: 5. The CDR3 coding sequence is TGTGCCAGCTCACTGCTGGGACAGGGGCCTGGGGCCAACGTCCTGACTTTC. Protein sequence: CASSLLGQGPGANVLTF.

CDR3 in DNA: TGTGCCAGCAGCCCTTTAATCCTCGGAGGAGGGGAGTCTCGCGAGCAGTACTTC. Residues: CASSPLILGGGESREQYF. The chain combines TRBV3-1 (or the pseudogene TRBV3-2) with TRBJ2-7, with D possibly being TRBD2 (6 bases). Germline CDR1 is LGHDT and CDR2 is YNNKEL (reference sequence). The CDR3 runs 18 residues. V was shortened by 4 bases and J by 6 bases, with 28 bases between the two germline ends.

This clone was seen only once. The chain is built from TRBV7-8 and TRBJ1-2, with 8 bases lining up with TRBD1. J gave up 6 bases and V 5 bases, and 11 bases lay outside the gene matches. Germline values: CDR1 SGHVS, CDR2 FQNEAQ. The CDR3 contains 15 residues. CDR3 DNA sequence: TGTGCCAGCAGCCCAGGCGCAGGGGGCCGGAATGGCTACACCTTC. Its protein is CASSPGAGGRNGYTF.

The V call is TRBV5-1, the J call TRBJ2-3; 11 nucleotides align to TRBD2. Germline CDR1 SGHRS, CDR2 YFSETQ. CDR3 size: 16 residues. J gave up 4 bases and V 0 bases, and 4 bases lay outside the gene matches. CDR3: CASSLALAGGPDTQYF. CDR3 nucleotides: TGCGCCAGCAGCTTGGCCCTAGCGGGGGGACCAGATACGCAGTATTTT. The full variable domain, in which reference TRBV5-1 and TRBJ2-3 provide the parts outside the CDR3, is KAGVTQTPRYLIKTRGQQVTLSCSPISGHRSVSWYQQTPGQGLQFLFEYFSETQRNKGNFPGRFSGRQFSNSRSEMNVSTLELGDSALYLCASSLALAGGPDTQYFGPGTRLTVL.

This clone has just a few counts. The chain links TRBV5-1 to TRBJ1-3; D gene uncertain. Trimming cost V 3 bases and J 2 bases, with 18 bases left between them. The V gene's germline CDR1 is SGHRS and CDR2 YFSETQ. This CDR3 contains 17 residues. The CDR3 protein is CASSSPGEALTGNTIYF. CDR3 bases: TGCGCCAGCAGCTCGCCCGGTGAGGCTTTGACTGGAAACACCATATATTTT.

This clone appeared once. The chain carries TRBV9 and TRBJ1-2; no firm D call. V was shortened by 0 bases and J by 3 bases, with 12 bases between the two germline ends. CDR3 length: 15 residues. Germline V CDR1 and CDR2: SGDLS, YYNGEE. CDR3 coding DNA: TGTGCCAGCAGCGTAGGGGCCGGAGGTCACTATGGCTACACCTTC. Protein sequence: CASSVGAGGHYGYTF.

The rearrangement joins TRBV19 to TRBJ2-1; TRBD1 agrees at 8 bases. CDR1 LNHDA and CDR2 SQIVND come from the germline V gene (reference sequence). The CDR3 sequence is 14 residues long. The V and J ends lost 6 bases and 4 bases, in that order; junction bases with no gene match: 5. This CDR3 reads CASSPGQAYNEQFF. The CDR3 coding sequence is TGTGCCAGTAGCCCGGGACAGGCTTACAATGAGCAGTTCTTC.

V usage is TRBV19 and J usage is TRBJ2-7; perhaps TRBD2 as D (6 bases). V was trimmed by 5 bases and J by 2 bases, leaving 28 bases between them. The CDR3 runs to 19 residues. Germline V gene data show CDR1 as LNHDA and CDR2 as SQIVND (reference sequence). The CDR3 DNA reads as TGTGCCAGTAGTCCGTCTGGGCGGGGACGATTGACGAGCCCCTACGAGCAGTACTTC. It is translated as CASSPSGRGRLTSPYEQYF.

This sequence joins TRBV19 and TRBJ2-1; 9 bases line up with TRBD1. Germline CDR1 is LNHDA and CDR2 is SQIVND (reference sequence). This CDR3 is 13 amino acids long. The CDR3 bases are TGTGCTTCGAGACAGGGGGGTAATAATGAGCAGTTCTTC. It is translated as CASRQGGNNEQFF.

J is TRBJ2-5 and V is TRBV6-5; D is uncertain. Germline V gene data show CDR1 as MNHEY and CDR2 as SVGAGI. The CDR3 sequence is 14 residues long. The germline V and J ends were trimmed by 0 bases and 1 base, with 6 bases remaining between them. For the CDR3, the DNA is TGTGCCAGCAGTTACTCGGAGACCCAAGAGACCCAGTACTTC. The encoded protein is CASSYSETQETQYF.

A word on this clone: Other DNA sequences in this sample translate to the same CDR3. The chain links TRBV18 to TRBJ1-4; D might be TRBD1 (5 bases). Trimming cost V 3 bases and J 5 bases, with 7 bases left between them. The CDR3 spans 13 residues. The germline V gene encodes CDR1 KGHSH and CDR2 LQKENI. CDR3 sequence reads: CASSPGRNEKLFF. The CDR3 DNA reads TGTGCCAGCTCACCGGGGCGGAATGAAAAACTGTTTTTT. The whole variable domain, remainder taken from reference TRBV18 and TRBJ1-4, is NAGVMQNPRHLVRRRGQEARLRCSPMKGHSHVYWYRQLPEEGLKFMVYLQKENIIDESGMPKERFSAEFPKEGPSILRIQQVVRGDSAAYFCASSPGRNEKLFFGSGTQLSVL.

V gene TRBV9 combines with J gene TRBJ2-1; no clear D gene. The CDR3 totals 22 residues. The germline V gene has CDR1 SGDLS and CDR2 YYNGEE. Trimming removed 4 bases at V and 0 bases at J, with 32 bases between. The CDR3 protein is CASSYDKTGVIEPRSSYNEQFF. The CDR3 DNA reads TGTGCCAGCAGCTATGACAAGACTGGAGTTATCGAGCCTCGTAGCTCCTACAATGAGCAGTTCTTC.

V and J are TRBV7-9 and TRBJ2-1; a possible D gene is TRBD1 (5 bases). Germline V gene data show CDR1 as SEHNR and CDR2 as FQNEAQ (reference sequence). The CDR3 sequence is 15 residues long. The ends were cut back, 0 bases at V and 6 bases at J, with 12 bases in the middle. The CDR3 region is CASSLAGAGFNEQFF. The CDR3 region has the DNA TGTGCCAGCAGCTTAGCAGGGGCAGGGTTCAATGAGCAGTTCTTC.

The chain links TRBV7-3 to TRBJ2-1, with D possibly matching TRBD1 (5 bases). V was shortened by 5 bases and J by 8 bases, with 19 bases between the two germline ends. Germline V lookup: CDR1 SGHTA, CDR2 FQGTGA. CDR3 length equals 15 residues. The CDR3 sequence is CASSPWAGPNHEQFF. Here the CDR3 DNA reads TGTGCCAGCAGCCCCTGGGCAGGGCCCAACCATGAGCAGTTCTTC.

This chain connects TRBV3-1 (or the pseudogene TRBV3-2) to TRBJ1-1; D gene ambiguous. This CDR3 has 11 amino acids. The ends were cut back, 11 bases at V and 0 bases at J, with 7 bases in the middle. Germline CDR1 and CDR2: LGHDT and YNNKEL (reference sequence). CDR3 sequence: CAAGLNTEAFF. The CDR3 coding sequence is TGTGCCGCAGGCCTGAACACTGAAGCTTTCTTT.

The chain uses TRBV6-5 and TRBJ1-5, with D maybe TRBD1 (5 bases). The V end was cut by 6 bases, the J end by 3 bases, with 9 bases between. The germline V gene encodes CDR1 MNHEY and CDR2 SVGAGI. This CDR3 comprises 13 residues. The DNA of the CDR3 is TGTGCCAGCAGGAAGGGGTTCAATCAGCCCCAGCATTTT. Its translation is CASRKGFNQPQHF.

The chain has TRBV5-1 and TRBJ2-1, with 8 positions matching TRBD2. The germline CDR1 and CDR2 sequences are SGHRS and YFSETQ. CDR3 length: 16 residues. V lost 4 bases and J lost 0; bases outside the gene matches: 6. Here the CDR3 reads CASSVTSASSYNEQFF. The CDR3, as DNA: TGCGCCAGCAGCGTGACTAGCGCTAGCTCCTACAATGAGCAGTTCTTC. The whole variable domain, filled in from reference TRBV5-1 and TRBJ2-1, reads KAGVTQTPRYLIKTRGQQVTLSCSPISGHRSVSWYQQTPGQGLQFLFEYFSETQRNKGNFPGRFSGRQFSNSRSEMNVSTLELGDSALYLCASSVTSASSYNEQFFGPGTRLTVL.

V is TRBV27 and J is TRBJ2-1; D is unresolved. In germline, CDR1 is MNHEY, CDR2 SMNVEV (reference sequence). The CDR3 spans 15 residues. V gave up 4 bases and J gave up 1 base, with 11 bases separating them. CDR3 nucleotide sequence: TGTGCCAGCAGTTCCATACAGAGATCCTACAATGAGCAGTTCTTC. It yields the protein CASSSIQRSYNEQFF.

This chain links TRBV5-1 with TRBJ1-5, with D tentatively TRBD1 (6 bases). The CDR3 length is 15 residues. Germline assignment: CDR1 SGHRS and CDR2 YFSETQ. The V end lost 4 bases, the J end lost 7 bases, and 18 bases lay between the germline ends. The CDR3 region has the DNA TGCGCCAGCAGCCCGACAGGAAACTCAAGGCAGCCCCAGCATTTT. Residues: CASSPTGNSRQPQHF.

The chain links TRBV5-1 to TRBJ2-3; a possible D gene is TRBD1 (6 bases). This CDR3 spans 14 amino acids. Between the trimmed V and J ends, which lost 3 bases and 5 bases, there was a span of 13 bases. Germline CDR1 reads SGHRS; CDR2 reads YFSETQ. CDR3 loop: CASSYRAPGDTQYF. The CDR3 DNA follows: TGCGCCAGCAGCTACAGGGCTCCAGGAGATACGCAGTATTTT.